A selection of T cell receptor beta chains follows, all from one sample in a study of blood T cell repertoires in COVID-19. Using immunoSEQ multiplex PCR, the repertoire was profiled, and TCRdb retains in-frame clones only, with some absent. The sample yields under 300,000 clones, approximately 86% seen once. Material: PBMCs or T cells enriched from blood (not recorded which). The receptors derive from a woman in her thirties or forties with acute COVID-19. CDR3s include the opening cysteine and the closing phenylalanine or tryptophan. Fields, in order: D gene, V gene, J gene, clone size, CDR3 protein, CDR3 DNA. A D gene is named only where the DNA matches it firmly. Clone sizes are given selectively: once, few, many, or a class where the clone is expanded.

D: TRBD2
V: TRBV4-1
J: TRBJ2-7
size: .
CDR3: CASSQEGLAGSYEQYF
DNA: TGCGCCAGCAGCCAAGAAGGACTAGCGGGCTCCTACGAGCAGTACTTC

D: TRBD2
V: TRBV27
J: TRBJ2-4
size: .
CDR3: CASTLNWGGRTKNIQYF
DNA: TGTGCCAGCACCCTGAACTGGGGGGGAAGGACCAAAAACATTCAGTACTTC

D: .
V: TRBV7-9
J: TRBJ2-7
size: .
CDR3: CASSLRDNSYEQYF
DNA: TGTGCCAGCAGCCTCCGGGACAACTCCTACGAGCAGTACTTC

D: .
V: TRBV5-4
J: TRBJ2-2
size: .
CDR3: CASSSQSLTGELFF
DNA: TGTGCCAGCAGCTCCCAGTCCCTTACCGGGGAGCTGTTTTTT

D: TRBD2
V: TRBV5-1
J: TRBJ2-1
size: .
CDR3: CASSEGLAGIGSEQFF
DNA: TGCGCCAGCAGCGAGGGACTAGCGGGAATCGGGAGTGAGCAGTTCTTC

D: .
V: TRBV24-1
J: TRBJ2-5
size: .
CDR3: CATSDLSGAETQYF
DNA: TGTGCCACCAGTGATTTATCAGGGGCCGAGACCCAGTACTTC

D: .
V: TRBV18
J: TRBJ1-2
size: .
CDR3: CASSRSQQGPYSGYTF
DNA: TGTGCCAGCTCACGGAGCCAACAGGGTCCGTACTCTGGCTACACCTTC

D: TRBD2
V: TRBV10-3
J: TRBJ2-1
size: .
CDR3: CATLEIAGGRNEQFF
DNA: TGTGCCACACTGGAAATAGCGGGAGGCCGCAATGAGCAGTTCTTC

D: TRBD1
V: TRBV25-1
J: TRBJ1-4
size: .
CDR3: CASRSTGGNEKLFF
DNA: TGTGCCAGCAGGTCGACAGGGGGCAATGAAAAACTGTTTTTT

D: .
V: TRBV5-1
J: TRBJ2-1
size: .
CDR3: CASSLALAEYNEQFF
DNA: TGCGCCAGCAGCTTGGCTCTAGCAGAATACAATGAGCAGTTCTTC

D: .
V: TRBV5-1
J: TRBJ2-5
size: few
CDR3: CASSLRQGQKTQYF
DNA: TGCGCCAGCAGCTTGAGGCAGGGGCAGAAGACCCAGTACTTC

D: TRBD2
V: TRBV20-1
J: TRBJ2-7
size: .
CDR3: CSASLAGRFYEQYF
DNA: TGCAGTGCTAGTTTAGCGGGAAGATTCTACGAGCAGTACTTC

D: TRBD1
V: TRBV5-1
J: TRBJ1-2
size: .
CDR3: CASSLATGGGGYTF
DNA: TGCGCCAGCAGCTTGGCGACAGGGGGCGGTGGCTACACCTTC

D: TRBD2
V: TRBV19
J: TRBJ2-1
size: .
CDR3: CATSGTYNEQFF
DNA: TGTGCCACTAGCGGGACCTACAATGAGCAGTTCTTC

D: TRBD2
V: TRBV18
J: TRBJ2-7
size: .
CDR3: CAARPSGNSYEQYF
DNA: TGTGCCGCTCGACCGAGCGGGAACTCCTACGAGCAGTACTTC

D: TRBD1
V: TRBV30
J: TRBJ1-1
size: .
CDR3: CAWSGTGRAEAFF
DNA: TGTGCCTGGAGTGGGACAGGGAGGGCTGAAGCTTTCTTT

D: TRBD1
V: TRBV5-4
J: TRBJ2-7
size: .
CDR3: CASSLAQGAYEQYF
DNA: TGTGCCAGCAGCTTGGCACAGGGGGCGTACGAGCAGTACTTC

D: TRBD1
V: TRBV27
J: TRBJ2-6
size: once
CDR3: CASRPTMTGFLPGANVLTF
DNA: TGTGCCAGCAGGCCCACGATGACAGGGTTTTTACCTGGGGCCAACGTCCTGACTTTC

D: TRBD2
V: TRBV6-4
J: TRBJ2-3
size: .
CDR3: CASSEASGSGADTQYF
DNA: TGTGCCAGCAGTGAGGCTAGCGGGAGCGGCGCAGATACGCAGTATTTT

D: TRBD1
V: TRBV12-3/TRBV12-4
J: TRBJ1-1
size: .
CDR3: CASNNRGGTFF
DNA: TGTGCCAGCAACAACAGGGGTGGGACTTTCTTT

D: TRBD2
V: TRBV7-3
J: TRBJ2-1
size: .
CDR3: CASSQTSGTYNEQFF
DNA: TGTGCCAGCAGCCAGACTAGCGGCACCTACAATGAGCAGTTCTTC

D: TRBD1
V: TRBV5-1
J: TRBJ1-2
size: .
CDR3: CASSATGNYGYTF
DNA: TGCGCCAGCAGCGCGACAGGGAACTATGGCTACACCTTC

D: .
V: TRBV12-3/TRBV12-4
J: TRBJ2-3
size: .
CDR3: CASSFPDRNTQYF
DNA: TGTGCCAGCAGTTTCCCCGACAGAAATACGCAGTATTTT

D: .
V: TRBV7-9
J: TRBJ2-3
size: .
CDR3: CASSPVNVDTQYF
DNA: TGTGCCAGCAGCCCGGTGAATGTAGATACGCAGTATTTT

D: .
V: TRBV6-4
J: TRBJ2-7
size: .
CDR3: CASSDSHRTTGSQQYF
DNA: TGTGCCAGCAGTGACTCGCACCGGACGACAGGCTCTCAGCAGTACTTC

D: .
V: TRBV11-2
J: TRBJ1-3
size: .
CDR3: CASSLVGTGGNTIYF
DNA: TGTGCCAGCAGCTTAGTTGGCACGGGAGGAAACACCATATATTTT

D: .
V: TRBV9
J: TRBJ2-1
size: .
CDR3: CASSVANRLADNEQFF
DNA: TGTGCCAGCAGCGTAGCCAATAGGCTAGCCGACAATGAGCAGTTCTTC

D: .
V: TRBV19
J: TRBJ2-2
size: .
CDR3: CASSKLGGSLTGELFF
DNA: TGTGCCAGTAGCAAATTGGGTGGGAGTTTAACCGGGGAGCTGTTTTTT

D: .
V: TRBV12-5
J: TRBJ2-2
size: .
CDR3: CASGLGQGSTGELFF
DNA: TGTGCTAGTGGTTTGGGGCAGGGGAGCACCGGGGAGCTGTTTTTT

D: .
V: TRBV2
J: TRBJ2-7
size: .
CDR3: CASMSRDKPYEQYF
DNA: TGTGCCAGCATGAGCCGGGACAAGCCCTACGAGCAGTACTTC

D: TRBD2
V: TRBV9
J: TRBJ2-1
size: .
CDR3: CASSVGGGSHNEQFF
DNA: TGTGCCAGCAGCGTAGGGGGCGGGAGTCATAATGAGCAGTTCTTC

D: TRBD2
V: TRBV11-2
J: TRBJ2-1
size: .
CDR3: CASSLEGLAGYNEQFF
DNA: TGTGCCAGCAGCTTAGAGGGTCTAGCGGGATACAATGAGCAGTTCTTC

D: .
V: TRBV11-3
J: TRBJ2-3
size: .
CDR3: CASSISLTSTDTQYF
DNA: TGTGCCAGCAGCATATCCTTAACTAGCACAGATACGCAGTATTTT

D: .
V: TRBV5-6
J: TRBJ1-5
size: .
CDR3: CASRHTGNRSQPQHF
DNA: TGTGCCAGCAGACACACAGGGAATAGGAGTCAGCCCCAGCATTTT

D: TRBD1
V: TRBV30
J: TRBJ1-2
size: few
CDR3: CAWNRQGGDGYTF
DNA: TGTGCCTGGAATAGACAGGGCGGTGATGGCTACACCTTC

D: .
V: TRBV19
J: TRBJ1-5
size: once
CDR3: CASSITRGADYNQPQHF
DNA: TGTGCCAGTAGTATCACCAGGGGCGCCGATTACAATCAGCCCCAGCATTTT

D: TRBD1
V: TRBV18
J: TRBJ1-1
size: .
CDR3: CASSPPGTGTDAFF
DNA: TGTGCCAGCTCACCACCTGGGACAGGCACCGACGCTTTCTTT

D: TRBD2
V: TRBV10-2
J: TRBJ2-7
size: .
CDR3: CASSVSSGSYEQYF
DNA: TGCGCCAGCAGTGTCTCTAGCGGGAGTTACGAGCAGTACTTC

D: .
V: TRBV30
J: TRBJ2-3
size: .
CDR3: CAWIRGSSTDTQYF
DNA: TGTGCCTGGATACGAGGGTCTAGCACAGATACGCAGTATTTT

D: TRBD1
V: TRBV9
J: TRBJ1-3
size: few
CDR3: CASSLQGSGNTIYF
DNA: TGTGCCAGCAGCCTACAGGGGTCCGGAAACACCATATATTTT

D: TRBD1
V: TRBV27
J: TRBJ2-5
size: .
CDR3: CASSFGTGRQETQYF
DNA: TGTGCCAGCAGTTTTGGGACAGGACGTCAAGAGACCCAGTACTTC

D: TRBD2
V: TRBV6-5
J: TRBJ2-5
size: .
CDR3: CASHSGIETQYF
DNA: TGTGCCAGCCATAGCGGGATAGAGACCCAGTACTTC

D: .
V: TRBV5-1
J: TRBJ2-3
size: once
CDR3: CASSLAVKPTDTQYF
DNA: TGCGCCAGCAGCTTGGCGGTCAAGCCTACAGATACGCAGTATTTT

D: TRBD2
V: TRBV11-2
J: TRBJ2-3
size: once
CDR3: CASSLTGGATDTQYF
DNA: TGTGCCAGCAGCTTAACGGGAGGGGCGACAGATACGCAGTATTTT

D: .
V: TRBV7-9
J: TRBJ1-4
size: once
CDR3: CASSWDTGGDEKLFF
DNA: TGTGCCAGCAGCTGGGACACAGGAGGAGATGAAAAACTGTTTTTT

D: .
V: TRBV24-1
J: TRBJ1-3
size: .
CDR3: CATPWANTIYF
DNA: TGTGCCACCCCGTGGGCAAACACCATATATTTT

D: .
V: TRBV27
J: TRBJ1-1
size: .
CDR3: CASSASPGVGSAEAFF
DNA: TGTGCCAGCAGTGCCTCACCAGGGGTCGGCTCCGCTGAAGCTTTCTTT

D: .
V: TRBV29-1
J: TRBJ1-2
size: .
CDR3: CSEQTGYGYTF
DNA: TGCAGCGAGCAGACAGGCTATGGCTACACCTTC

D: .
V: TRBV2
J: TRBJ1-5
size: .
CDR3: CASSDPGFSNQPQHF
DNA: TGTGCCAGCAGCGATCCGGGATTTAGCAATCAGCCCCAGCATTTT

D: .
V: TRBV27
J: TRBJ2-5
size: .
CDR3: CASSEQVGVVETQYF
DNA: TGTGCCAGCAGCGAACAGGTCGGCGTAGTAGAGACCCAGTACTTC

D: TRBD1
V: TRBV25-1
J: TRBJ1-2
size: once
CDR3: CASSGTGSGGYTF
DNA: TGTGCCAGCAGTGGGACAGGGTCGGGCGGCTACACCTTC

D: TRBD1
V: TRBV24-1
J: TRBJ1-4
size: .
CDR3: CATSGDSNEKLFF
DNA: TGTGCCACCAGTGGGGACAGCAATGAAAAACTGTTTTTT